The source of this T cell receptor (beta chain) is a study of blood T cell repertoires in COVID-19. Whole-study context: Material from acute and convalescent COVID-19 was sourced from the United States, Italy and Spain. T cells, B-cell-depleted T cells, or PBMCs provided the cDNA or gDNA that served as material.

How the authors handled the data: Estimation of nucleated cell counts was performed using reference gene primer amplification. The method was immunoSEQ multiplex PCR; TCRdb's version includes in-frame clones alone and lacks a portion of them. The V and J calls and clone size come from that table; D and trimming were worked out from the DNA. This table holds some 60,000 clones, more than 75% found once. V was cut by 8 bases and J by 4 bases, with 14 bases left in between. Germline lookup yields CDR1 LNHNV and CDR2 YYDKDF (reference sequence). The CDR3 has 13 amino acids. What was sequenced was peripheral blood. This TCR was sampled from a human donor in a cohort sampled during active COVID-19. The V gene is TRBV15, the J gene TRBJ1-2, with D unresolved. DNA for the CDR3: TGTGCCACCCGCCTGGGCAGCCTCTATGGCTACACCTTC. This gives the protein CATRLGSLYGYTF.